This T cell receptor (beta chain) was identified in a study of shared clonotypes between healthy human individuals. Study context: Per donor, CD8 memory used one plate, CD8 naive used two, CD4 memory used three and CD4 naive used three.

Findings of the study overall: Relative to memory subsets, naive subsets generally showed larger estimated richness.

This clone was observed once. The antigen remains unidentified. Germline values: CDR1 MDHEN, CDR2 SYDVKM. This CDR3 is built from 12 residues. V was pared by 3 bases and J by 5 bases, with 8 bases between. Method: immunoSEQ multiplex PCR; TCRdb's copy keeps in-frame clones and lacks some. Among some 1.5 million clones, 95% to 97% were seen once, and the ten largest hold approximately 1.1%. The sample comprised naive CD4+ T cells sorted from blood. Subset here: CD45RA+ positively selected. The gene calls are TRBV28 and TRBJ2-7; D call uncertain. This sequence was found in a man aged 25 to 45 in good health. The CDR3 bases are TGTGCCAGCAGTTTTTATACGGACGAGCAGTACTTC. It is translated as CASSFYTDEQYF. Filled out from reference TRBV28 and TRBJ2-7, the complete variable domain reads DVKVTQSSRYLVKRTGEKVFLECVQDMDHENMFWYRQDPGLGLRLIYFSYDVKMKEKGDIPEGYSVSREKKERFSLILESASTNQTSMYLCASSFYTDEQYFGPGTRLTVT.